Following are 16 T cell receptor beta chains from one sample sequenced in a study of blood T cell repertoires in COVID-19. The method was immunoSEQ multiplex PCR; TCRdb's version includes in-frame clones alone and lacks a portion of them. The repertoire includes around 240,000 clones, roughly 82% of them detected once, and approximately 2.1% sits in the top ten. The sequencing sample was made of PBMCs or T cells enriched from blood (not recorded which). The receptors originated from a woman aged 45 to 65 who had recovered from COVID-19.

The V call is TRBV11-3, the J call TRBJ1-1; 9 bases align to TRBD1. V shed 5 bases, J shed 5 bases, and the junction held 15 bases outside the gene matches. CDR1 SGHNT and CDR2 YENEEA come from the germline V gene. The CDR3 loop spans 17 amino acids. The CDR3, as DNA: TGTGCCAGCAGCGGCCGGGACAGGGTTGTCTATGGGACTGAAGCTTTCTTT. Residues: CASSGRDRVVYGTEAFF. Based on the CDR3 plus reference TRBV11-3 and TRBJ1-1, the full variable domain is EAGVVQSPRYKIIEKKQPVAFWCNPISGHNTLYWYLQNLGQGPELLIRYENEEAVDDSQLPKDRFSAERLKGVDSTLKIQPAELGDSAVYLCASSGRDRVVYGTEAFFGQGTRLTVV.

The V call is TRBV27, the J call TRBJ1-4; a weak D match, TRBD1 (6 bases). V dropped 5 bases and J dropped 7 bases, with 17 bases sitting between them. The CDR3 is 15 residues long. Looked up from germline, CDR1 is MNHEY and CDR2 is SMNVEV (reference sequence). CDR3 protein: CASSPGTTNGEKLFF. The CDR3 nucleotides read TGTGCCAGCAGTCCCGGGACAACCAATGGTGAAAAACTGTTTTTT.

The chain joins TRBV5-1 to TRBJ2-5; 7 nucleotides agree with TRBD1. This CDR3 comprises 14 residues. Per the germline V gene, CDR1 is SGHRS and CDR2 is YFSETQ. V lost 2 bases and J lost 5; bases outside the gene matches: 6. The chain's CDR3 is CASSLGTAFETQYF. The CDR3 nucleotides read TGCGCCAGCAGCTTAGGGACAGCGTTTGAGACCCAGTACTTC.

The J gene is TRBJ1-1, the V gene TRBV6-5, with 8 bases lining up with TRBD1. Looked up from germline, CDR1 is MNHEY and CDR2 is SVGAGI. Losses at the gene ends were 4 bases for V and 1 base for J; bases not matched to a gene: 5. The CDR3 has 15 amino acids. The CDR3 is CASSSRQGRNTEAFF. The DNA of the CDR3 is TGTGCCAGCAGTTCCAGACAGGGGAGGAACACTGAAGCTTTCTTT.

CDR3 DNA: TGTGCCAGCAGAGTAGGAGGATTCAATCAGCCCCAGCATTTT. It specifies CASRVGGFNQPQHF. The chain carries TRBV6-6 and TRBJ1-5; D unclear. This CDR3 has 14 amino acids. Germline values: CDR1 MNHNY, CDR2 SVGAGI (reference sequence). The V end was cut by 6 bases, the J end by 3 bases, with 12 bases between.

The rearrangement links TRBV5-1 to TRBJ2-5; the match to TRBD2 covers 16 bases. This CDR3 is 18 amino acids long. Per germline, CDR1 SGHRS and CDR2 YFSETQ. The V gene end was trimmed by 4 bases and the J gene end by 4 bases; junction bases not matched to a gene: 10. CDR3 coding DNA: TGCGCCAGCAGCCCCGGATGGGGGACTAGCGGGAGGGCAGAGACCCAGTACTTC. This codes for CASSPGWGTSGRAETQYF. The full variable domain, in which reference TRBV5-1 and TRBJ2-5 provide the parts outside the CDR3, is KAGVTQTPRYLIKTRGQQVTLSCSPISGHRSVSWYQQTPGQGLQFLFEYFSETQRNKGNFPGRFSGRQFSNSRSEMNVSTLELGDSALYLCASSPGWGTSGRAETQYFGPGTRLLVL.

This clone was picked up one time. This chain uses TRBV4-1 with TRBJ2-7; TRBD1 aligns across 7 bases. CDR1 is MGHRA and CDR2 is YSYEKL in the germline V gene. This CDR3 is 15 amino acids long. Trimming removed 1 base from V and 2 bases from J; junction bases left unmatched: 5. This chain's CDR3 is CASSQGSGGTYEQYF. The CDR3, as DNA: TGCGCCAGCAGCCAAGGATCAGGGGGAACCTACGAGCAGTACTTC.

This chain joins TRBV6-5 and TRBJ1-1; D gene unclear. The CDR3 sequence is 11 residues long. V dropped 7 bases and J dropped 8 bases, with 11 bases sitting between them. Germline V gene lookup returns CDR1 MNHEY and CDR2 SVGAGI. The CDR3 DNA follows: TGTGCCAGCAAACAAACAGTAGAAGCTTTCTTT. It is translated as CASKQTVEAFF.

This chain connects TRBV7-9 to TRBJ2-2, with a possible D match to TRBD1 (5 bases). This CDR3 region has 19 residues. CDR1 is SEHNR and CDR2 is FQNEAQ in the germline V gene (reference sequence). V lost 1 base and J lost 2, with 20 bases in between. The CDR3 DNA reads as TGTGCCAGCAGCTTAGGGATTCGGCCGACAGAAAGCAACACCGGGGAGCTGTTTTTT. It encodes CASSLGIRPTESNTGELFF.

This chain uses TRBV18 with TRBJ1-4, with unresolved D. CDR1 is KGHSH and CDR2 is LQKENI in the germline V gene. The CDR3 sequence is 16 residues long. Trimming took off 6 bases at V and 6 bases at J, with 20 bases between the two ends. The DNA of the CDR3 is TGTGCCAGCTCCCCGCGACCCTTAGCGAGGGATGAAAAACTGTTTTTT. Its protein product is CASSPRPLARDEKLFF.

V is TRBV5-6 and J is TRBJ1-1, with 7 bases matching TRBD1. This CDR3 region has 14 residues. CDR1 and CDR2 (germline): SGHDT, YYEEEE. The ends lost 1 base at V and 4 bases at J; junction bases unmatched: 4. CDR3 nucleotide sequence: TGTGCCAGCAGCTTGACAGGGGTCGGCACTGAAGCTTTCTTT. Its translation is CASSLTGVGTEAFF.

A single count supports this clone. The chain uses TRBV7-3 and TRBJ2-5, with TRBD1 matching 9 bases. The CDR3 has 15 amino acids. Per the germline V gene, CDR1 is SGHTA and CDR2 is FQGTGA. With 3 bases clipped from V and 2 bases from J, the junction kept 4 bases outside the gene matches. This CDR3 reads CASSFGQGSQETQYF. The DNA for the CDR3 is TGTGCCAGCAGCTTCGGACAGGGGAGTCAAGAGACCCAGTACTTC.

The chain couples TRBV7-9 to TRBJ1-3; weak D call: TRBD1 (6 bases). V was trimmed by 5 bases and J by 0 bases, leaving 8 bases between them. Germline CDR1 reads SEHNR; CDR2 reads FQNEAQ (reference sequence). This CDR3 is built from 14 residues. The CDR3 region is CASSDRSSGNTIYF. CDR3 DNA: TGTGCCAGCAGCGACAGGTCCTCTGGAAACACCATATATTTT.

The V call is TRBV29-1, the J call TRBJ1-3, with D maybe TRBD1 (6 bases). The CDR3 has 15 residues. The germline V gene has CDR1 SQVTM and CDR2 ANQGSEA. V gave up 7 bases and J gave up 0 bases, with 16 bases separating them. CDR3 DNA sequence: TGCAGCGCCCTAAGGGGGGGTAACTCTGGAAACACCATATATTTT. This sequence encodes CSALRGGNSGNTIYF.

The chain's CDR3 is CASSLGMTASYEQYF. In nucleotides, the CDR3 is TGTGCCAGCAGCTTAGGAATGACTGCTTCCTACGAGCAGTACTTC. The genes are TRBV7-2 and TRBJ2-7; the D is unclear. V was shortened by 1 base and J by 1 base, with 11 bases between the two germline ends. This CDR3 has 15 residues. In germline, CDR1 is SGHTA, CDR2 FQGNSA.

This clone has just one count. The V gene is TRBV4-1, the J gene TRBJ1-3; possibly TRBD1 for D (5 bases). Per germline, CDR1 MGHRA and CDR2 YSYEKL. Trimming stripped 4 bases from V and 4 bases from J, with 20 bases between. The CDR3 runs 17 residues. The CDR3 sequence: CASSPRGVGSNGNTIYF. The CDR3 region has the DNA TGCGCCAGCAGCCCCCGGGGGGTAGGGTCGAACGGAAACACCATATATTTT.